A single sample gave rise to the 30 T cell receptor beta chains below, sequenced in a study of cytomegalovirus exposure and HLA in healthy donors. Both 60 Vbeta primers and 13 Jbeta primers went into the PCR. Assay used: immunoSEQ multiplex PCR; TCRdb lists only in-frame clones, some missing. Among approximately 93,000 clones, just under 80% were seen once, and the ten largest hold about 3.8%. The sequenced sample consisted of PBMCs. These receptors were collected from a woman aged 40-49 years in good health and CMV-seronegative.

The chain is built from TRBV23-1 and TRBJ1-1; TRBD1 might be the D (5 bases). TRBV23-1 is an ORF, and what it does is uncertain. The CDR3 sequence is 14 residues long. V was clipped by 4 bases and J by 0 bases, with 9 bases between them. The CDR3 bases are TGCGCCAGCAGTCGGAGACAGCTGAACACTGAAGCTTTCTTT. It translates to CASSRRQLNTEAFF.

In this sample, this clone turned up once. The chain carries TRBV6-5 and TRBJ2-3; 7 bases are shared with TRBD1. CDR3 length: 14 residues. The junction had 3 bases not matched to a gene; V was cut back by 0 bases and J by 6 bases. CDR1 is MNHEY, CDR2 SVGAGI, per germline. The CDR3 bases are TGTGCCAGCAGTTACTCGACAGGGCTCGATACGCAGTATTTT. Translation: CASSYSTGLDTQYF.

The chain carries TRBV9 and TRBJ1-1; 7 bases map to TRBD1. With V trimmed by 0 bases and J by 3 bases, 8 bases remained unmatched. The CDR3 spans 16 residues. Germline CDR1 SGDLS, CDR2 YYNGEE. The CDR3 DNA sequence: TGTGCCAGCAGCGTAGCTGGTGAGGGGGCGGACACTGAAGCTTTCTTT. Its protein product is CASSVAGEGADTEAFF.

V gene TRBV9 combines with J gene TRBJ2-7; 11 positions agree with TRBD2. The J segment lost 3 bases and the V segment lost 3 bases, leaving 5 bases of the junction unmatched. Germline-derived CDR1 and CDR2 are SGDLS and YYNGEE. This CDR3 comprises 15 residues. The DNA of the CDR3 is TGTGCCAGCAGCGCATCGGGACTAGCGGACTACGAGCAGTACTTC. It is translated as CASSASGLADYEQYF.

This clone showed up just a few times. The chain joins TRBV7-6 to TRBJ2-3; D perhaps matches TRBD2 (5 bases). CDR1 SGHVS and CDR2 FNYEAQ come from the germline V gene. The CDR3 extends over 12 amino acids. This chain's CDR3 is CASSGGTDTQYF. In nucleotides, the CDR3 is TGTGCTAGTTCCGGGGGCACAGATACGCAGTATTTT.

This clone has a handful of counts. V and J are TRBV5-1 and TRBJ1-1; D gene uncertain. Germline values: CDR1 SGHRS, CDR2 YFSETQ. The CDR3 sequence is 14 residues long. V lost 0 bases to trimming and J lost 1 base, with 7 bases between them. CDR3 sequence (DNA): TGCGCCAGCAGCTTGGTAGCAGAGAACACTGAAGCTTTCTTT. Translated: CASSLVAENTEAFF.

The gene calls are TRBV30 and TRBJ2-1, with TRBD2 matching over 12 bases. The V segment lost 3 bases and the J segment 5 bases; nucleotides outside the gene matches: 11. Germline V gene data show CDR1 as GTSNPN and CDR2 as SVGIG (reference sequence). The CDR3 consists of 17 residues. Here the CDR3 DNA reads TGTGCCTGGAGCCGCCGGACTAGCGGGGCGGACAACAATGAGCAGTTCTTC. This sequence encodes CAWSRRTSGADNNEQFF.

The rearrangement joins TRBV28 to TRBJ1-4; 8 positions match TRBD1. V gave up 2 bases and J gave up 8 bases; unmatched junction bases: 7. The CDR3 runs 15 residues. Germline V gene sequence: CDR1 MDHEN, CDR2 SYDVKM. CDR3 protein: CASSLPGTGGEKLFF. CDR3 nucleotides: TGTGCCAGCAGTTTACCCGGGACAGGAGGGGAAAAACTGTTTTTT.

V usage is TRBV4-2 and J usage is TRBJ2-1, with TRBD1 matching 11 bases. The J segment lost 9 bases and the V segment lost 1 base, leaving 8 bases of the junction unmatched. The CDR3 runs to 16 residues. Germline values: CDR1 LGHNA, CDR2 YNFKEQ. The CDR3 bases are TGTGCCAGCAGCCAAGGTCGGACAGGGGGCCTGAGTGAGCAGTTCTTC. It codes for CASSQGRTGGLSEQFF.

The chain couples TRBV30 to TRBJ2-2; perhaps TRBD1 as D (6 bases). Germline lookup yields CDR1 GTSNPN and CDR2 SVGIG (reference sequence). The V gene lost 4 bases and the J gene lost 4 bases, with 10 bases spanning the gap. This CDR3 is built from 13 residues. This chain's CDR3 is CAWTEGGTGELFF. CDR3 DNA: TGTGCCTGGACGGAAGGGGGCACCGGGGAGCTGTTTTTT.

By sample share, this clone is medium-sized. This chain connects TRBV6-4 to TRBJ2-3, with 9 bases identical to TRBD1. The J segment lost 0 bases and the V segment lost 2 bases, leaving 0 bases of the junction unmatched. Germline V gives CDR1 MRHNA, CDR2 SNTAGT. This CDR3 contains 15 residues. The CDR3 spells CASSDGTGSTDTQYF. The CDR3, as DNA: TGTGCCAGCAGTGACGGGACAGGGAGCACAGATACGCAGTATTTT.

The rearrangement uses TRBV18 and TRBJ1-1; no reliable D call. V was clipped by 3 bases and J by 4 bases, with 9 bases between them. Germline V lookup: CDR1 KGHSH, CDR2 LQKENI. This CDR3 is built from 13 residues. CDR3 amino acids: CASSPREITEAFF. The CDR3 nucleotides are TGTGCCAGCTCACCGAGAGAGATCACTGAAGCTTTCTTT.

Notes on this clone: Additional DNA sequences in this sample encode the identical CDR3. J is TRBJ2-7 and V is TRBV5-1, with 9 nucleotides matching TRBD1. Germline CDR1 is SGHRS and CDR2 is YFSETQ. Germline trimming cut 0 bases from V and 3 bases from J; bases unmatched to any gene: 1. CDR3 length equals 14 residues. The CDR3 DNA sequence: TGCGCCAGCAGCTTGGGACAGGGGGTCTACGAGCAGTACTTC. Translating it yields CASSLGQGVYEQYF. The full variable domain, in which reference TRBV5-1 and TRBJ2-7 provide the parts outside the CDR3, is KAGVTQTPRYLIKTRGQQVTLSCSPISGHRSVSWYQQTPGQGLQFLFEYFSETQRNKGNFPGRFSGRQFSNSRSEMNVSTLELGDSALYLCASSLGQGVYEQYFGPGTRLTVT.

This chain connects TRBV12-5 to TRBJ2-2; the D is unclear. CDR1 is LGHNT and CDR2 is FRNRAP in the germline V gene. Trimming took 5 bases from V and 5 from J, leaving 6 bases between them. The CDR3 totals 12 residues. CDR3 residues: CASGVTTGELFF. The DNA for the CDR3 is TGTGCTAGTGGTGTTACAACCGGGGAGCTGTTTTTT.

This chain connects TRBV2 to TRBJ2-6, with no clear D. V was shortened by 7 bases and J by 0 bases, with 13 bases between the two germline ends. The CDR3 length is 16 residues. The germline CDR1 and CDR2 sequences are SNHLY and FYNNEI. CDR3 residues: CASTRQLTSGANVLTF. In DNA form, the CDR3 reads TGTGCCAGCACGCGGCAGCTTACCTCTGGGGCCAACGTCCTGACTTTC.

V gene TRBV6-5 combines with J gene TRBJ2-7, with D hard to call. V was shortened by 5 bases and J by 2 bases, with 13 bases between the two germline ends. Germline CDR1 and CDR2: MNHEY and SVGAGI. The length of the CDR3 is 14 residues. This chain's CDR3 is CASSDTRRTYEQYF. CDR3 nucleotide sequence: TGTGCCAGCAGTGACACACGGCGAACCTACGAGCAGTACTTC.

The rearrangement uses TRBV2 and TRBJ2-7; D possibly corresponds to TRBD2 (6 bases). There are 12 residues in the CDR3. Looked up from germline, CDR1 is SNHLY and CDR2 is FYNNEI. With 6 bases removed from V and 7 bases from J, the gap between germline ends came to 13 bases. The CDR3 DNA is TGTGCCAGCAGGGGTGGAGGGTTTGAGCAGTACTTC. The encoded protein is CASRGGGFEQYF.

The chain carries TRBV2 and TRBJ1-1; the D gene is possibly TRBD1 (6 bases). Looked up from germline, CDR1 is SNHLY and CDR2 is FYNNEI. CDR3 length: 13 amino acids. Between the trimmed V and J ends, which lost 8 bases and 4 bases, there was a span of 14 bases. The CDR3, as DNA: TGTGCCAGCGGGGGCCTGTCTGGCACTGAAGCTTTCTTT. It translates to CASGGLSGTEAFF.

CDR3 nucleotide sequence: TGTGCCAGCAGCTTACTCGAGGGGGAGCTGTTTTTT. Encoded protein: CASSLLEGELFF. V is TRBV5-4 and J is TRBJ2-2; D is ambiguous. Trimming took 2 bases from V and 8 from J, leaving 7 bases between them. The CDR3 extends over 12 amino acids. Germline CDR1 reads SGHNT; CDR2 reads YYREEE (reference sequence).

This clone was recorded only once. The chain couples TRBV9 to TRBJ1-6; 9 nucleotides match TRBD1. Trimming cost V 4 bases and J 10 bases; bases outside gene matches: 12. The CDR3 is 16 amino acids. Germline assignment: CDR1 SGDLS and CDR2 YYNGEE. Written as DNA, the CDR3 is TGTGCCAGCAGCCCTACCTCGACAGGGGGGATGTCACCCCTCCACTTT. Encoded protein: CASSPTSTGGMSPLHF.

CDR3 residues: CAWRGANYGYTF. For the CDR3, the DNA is TGTGCCTGGAGGGGGGCCAACTATGGCTACACCTTC. V is TRBV30 and J is TRBJ1-2, with D perhaps TRBD1 (6 bases). Trimming stripped 3 bases from V and 2 bases from J, with 7 bases between. The germline V gene has CDR1 GTSNPN and CDR2 SVGIG (reference sequence). CDR3 size: 12 residues.

In its sample, this clone was seen a few times. The chain combines TRBV19 with TRBJ2-6, with a possible D match to TRBD2 (5 bases). From germline, CDR1 is LNHDA and CDR2 SQIVND (reference sequence). Deletions cut 3 bases from V and 2 bases from J, with 8 bases between. The CDR3 length is 15 residues. The CDR3 DNA follows: TGTGCCAGTAGTATCGAGGGCACTGGGGCCAACGTCCTGACTTTC. Its translation: CASSIEGTGANVLTF.

The CDR3 nucleotides read TGTGCCAGCCGAAAGAAAATCCGGGACAGGAGCTCCTACGAGCAGTACTTC. This encodes CASRKKIRDRSSYEQYF. The J gene is TRBJ2-7, the V gene TRBV28; 8 bases are a match to TRBD1. J was trimmed by 0 bases and V by 8 bases; bases with no gene match: 15. From germline, CDR1 is MDHEN and CDR2 SYDVKM. CDR3 size: 17 residues.

This chain connects TRBV5-1 to TRBJ1-2; the D is unclear. CDR1 is SGHRS and CDR2 is YFSETQ in the germline V gene. The CDR3 is 13 residues long. V was pared by 0 bases and J by 4 bases, with 7 bases between. Here the CDR3 reads CASSLDGSYGYTF. CDR3 bases: TGCGCCAGCAGCTTGGATGGGAGCTATGGCTACACCTTC.

This clone is a singleton in its sample. This sequence joins TRBV10-3 and TRBJ1-5; D not certain. The V and J ends lost 2 bases and 9 bases respectively, with 8 bases between them. The CDR3 runs to 12 residues. The germline V gene encodes CDR1 ENHRY and CDR2 SYGVKD. As DNA, the CDR3 is TGTGCCATCAGTGAGCCAGATCTGCCCCAGCATTTT. Translation gives CAISEPDLPQHF.

This clone was counted a few times. The genes are TRBV7-9 and TRBJ1-2; weak D call: TRBD1 (5 bases). Trimming took off 4 bases at V and 7 bases at J, with 22 bases between the two ends. CDR3 length equals 16 residues. The germline CDR1 and CDR2 sequences are SEHNR and FQNEAQ (reference sequence). CDR3 sequence: CASSSLSPAREGGYTF. CDR3 coding DNA: TGTGCCAGCAGCTCCCTTTCCCCTGCCAGGGAAGGTGGCTACACCTTC.

The chain joins TRBV2 to TRBJ2-6, with TRBD1 identical over 10 bases. CDR1 is SNHLY, CDR2 FYNNEI, per germline. The trim removed 7 bases at V and 0 bases at J, leaving 9 bases unmatched. The CDR3 runs 18 residues. The CDR3 nucleotides read TGTGCCAGCACCAGGGACAGGGGCCTCTACTCTGGGGCCAACGTCCTGACTTTC. It yields the protein CASTRDRGLYSGANVLTF. Looking up the rest from reference TRBV2 and TRBJ2-6 gives the full variable domain: EPEVTQTPSHQVTQMGQEVILRCVPISNHLYFYWYRQILGQKVEFLVSFYNNEISEKSEIFDDQFSVERPDGSNFTLKIRSTKLEDSAMYFCASTRDRGLYSGANVLTFGAGSRLTVL.

A word on this clone: Germline is not matched at one junction end, which may reflect a read error. CDR3 nucleotides: TGTTCCAGCAGCTTATGGGACAGTTTCTTC. Protein product: CSSSLWDSFF. The chain links TRBV7-9 to TRBJ2-1; 7 bases align to TRBD1. The germline gives CDR1 SEHNR, CDR2 FQNEAQ (reference sequence). The CDR3 runs to 10 residues.

The chain employs TRBV6-5 and TRBJ2-1; TRBD2 agrees at 8 bases. The CDR3 is 14 amino acids. Trimming took 2 bases from V and 10 from J; bases not matched to a gene: 7. CDR1 and CDR2 (germline): MNHEY, SVGAGI. CDR3 sequence reads: CASSYGTGGQEQFF. The CDR3 DNA reads as TGTGCCAGCAGTTACGGGACGGGGGGGCAGGAGCAGTTCTTC.

The chain employs TRBV9 and TRBJ2-3; TRBD2 agrees at 9 bases. Germline assignment: CDR1 SGDLS and CDR2 YYNGEE. Trimming cost V 3 bases and J 4 bases; bases outside gene matches: 6. The CDR3 consists of 15 residues. CDR3 sequence reads: CASSASGGIADTQYF. The CDR3 coding sequence is TGTGCCAGCAGCGCAAGCGGGGGGATCGCAGATACGCAGTATTTT.